This T cell receptor beta chain was observed in a study of blood T cell repertoires in COVID-19. V lost 4 bases, J lost 2 bases, and 13 bases lay in between. The germline V gene encodes CDR1 SNHLY and CDR2 FYNNEI. The CDR3 runs 15 residues. Some clones are missing from TCRdb's copy, which holds only in-frame ones; the method was immunoSEQ multiplex PCR. In the table there are 95,000 or so clones, about 85% of which are singletons. This receptor was taken from a man older than 75 with active or convalescent COVID-19. Source material: peripheral blood. V usage is TRBV2 and J usage is TRBJ2-3; D is unresolved. Here the CDR3 DNA reads TGTGCCAGCAGTGTCGTTCGCGGTTCCACAGATACGCAGTATTTT. Translation: CASSVVRGSTDTQYF.